One TCR beta chain is described in this entry. This record comes from a study of T cells in Graves' hyperthyroidism and ophthalmopathy. The CDR3 length is 14 residues. CDR1 and CDR2 (germline): SNHLY, FYNNEI. Trimming shortened V by 7 bases and J by 5 bases, and 14 bases separated the two germline ends. There were TCR beta CDR3 regions amplified from RNA transcripts. A first-round RT-PCR of the TCR CDR3 used the HTBI primer set. TCRdb re-analysed the multiplex PCR reads in MiXCR, keeping a single row per CDR3 protein. The sample shows 45,000 to 55,000 distinct CDR3 sequences, less than 65% of them seen only once.

The chain recombines TRBV2 with TRBJ2-2, with D possibly being TRBD1 or TRBD2 (6 bases each). Material for sequencing was peripheral blood or thyroid tissue (not recorded which). The TCR originated in a man in his late teens or twenties with Graves' hyperthyroidism. The CDR3 protein is CASKGGELTGELFF. The CDR3 nucleotides read TGTGCCAGCAAGGGGGGAGAGCTAACCGGGGAGCTGTTTTTT.